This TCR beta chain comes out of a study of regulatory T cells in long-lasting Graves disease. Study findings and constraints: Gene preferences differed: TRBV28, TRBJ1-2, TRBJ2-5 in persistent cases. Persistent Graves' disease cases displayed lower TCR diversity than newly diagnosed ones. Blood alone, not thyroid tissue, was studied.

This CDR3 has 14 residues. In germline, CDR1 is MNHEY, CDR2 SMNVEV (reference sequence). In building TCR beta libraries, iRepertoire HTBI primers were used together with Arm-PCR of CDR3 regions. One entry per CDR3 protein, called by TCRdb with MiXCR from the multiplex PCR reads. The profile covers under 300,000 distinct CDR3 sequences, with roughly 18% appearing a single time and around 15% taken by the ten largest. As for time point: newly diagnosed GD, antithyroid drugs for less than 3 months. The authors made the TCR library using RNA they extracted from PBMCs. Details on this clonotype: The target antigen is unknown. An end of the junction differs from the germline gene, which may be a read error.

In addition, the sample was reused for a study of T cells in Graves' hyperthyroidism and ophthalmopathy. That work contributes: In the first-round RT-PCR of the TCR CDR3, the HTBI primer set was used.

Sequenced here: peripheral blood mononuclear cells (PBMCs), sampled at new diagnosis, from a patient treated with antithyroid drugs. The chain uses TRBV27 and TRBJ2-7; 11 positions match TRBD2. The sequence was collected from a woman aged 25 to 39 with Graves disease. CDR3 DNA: TGTGCCAACAGTTTACTAGCGGGAGTTCTCGAGCAGTACTTC. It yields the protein CANSLLAGVLEQYF.